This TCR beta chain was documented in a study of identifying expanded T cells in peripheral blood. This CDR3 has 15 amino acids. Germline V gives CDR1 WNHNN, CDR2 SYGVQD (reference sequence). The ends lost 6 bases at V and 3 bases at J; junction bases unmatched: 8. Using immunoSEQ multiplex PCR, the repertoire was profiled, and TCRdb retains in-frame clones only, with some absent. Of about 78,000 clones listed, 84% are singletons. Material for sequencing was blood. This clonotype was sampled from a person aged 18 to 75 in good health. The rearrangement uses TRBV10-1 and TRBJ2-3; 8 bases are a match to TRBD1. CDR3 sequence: CASRVTGVRTDTQYF. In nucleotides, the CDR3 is TGCGCCAGCAGAGTGACAGGGGTGAGAACAGATACGCAGTATTTT.